A single sample gave rise to the 18 T cell receptor beta chains below, sequenced in a study of cytomegalovirus exposure and HLA in healthy donors. The PCR had 60 Vbeta and 13 Jbeta primers. Assay: immunoSEQ multiplex PCR; the TCRdb copy retains only in-frame clones and omits some. The table records roughly 99,000 clones, roughly 73% of them present only once. Sequencing was performed on PBMCs. These receptor sequences come from a man aged 25 to 45 in good health and CMV-seronegative.

The rearrangement uses TRBV19 and TRBJ1-1, with TRBD1 matching over 9 bases. V dropped 5 bases and J dropped 4; count of bases not matched to a gene: 5. Looked up from germline, CDR1 is LNHDA and CDR2 is SQIVND (reference sequence). The CDR3 runs 14 residues. In nucleotides, the CDR3 is TGTGCCAGTAGTGCAGGGGACAGGGTCACTGAAGCTTTCTTT. The encoded protein is CASSAGDRVTEAFF.

This chain uses TRBV7-2 with TRBJ1-5, with D possibly being TRBD1 (5 bases). CDR1 is SGHTA, CDR2 FQGNSA, per germline. V gave up 5 bases and J gave up 6 bases, with 11 bases separating them. This CDR3 has 13 amino acids. This CDR3 is CASSARQIQPQHF. CDR3 DNA: TGTGCCAGCAGCGCCCGACAGATTCAGCCCCAGCATTTT.

The chain is built from TRBV6-5 and TRBJ1-1, with D tentatively TRBD1 (6 bases). Trimming removed 4 bases from V and 4 bases from J, with 10 bases in between. In germline, CDR1 is MNHEY, CDR2 SVGAGI. CDR3 length: 13 amino acids. CDR3 coding DNA: TGTGCCAGCAGTTGGGGGGGCGGCACTGAAGCTTTCTTT. This sequence encodes CASSWGGGTEAFF.

This clone turned up a few times. V is TRBV6-4 and J is TRBJ2-1; 10 nucleotides line up with TRBD1. The CDR3 runs 16 residues. J gave up 5 bases and V 5 bases, and 9 bases lay outside the gene matches. Germline V CDR1 and CDR2: MRHNA, SNTAGT. In nucleotides, the CDR3 is TGTGCCAGCAGTCCTCAGGCCGGGACAGGGGACAATGAGCAGTTCTTC. Translating gives CASSPQAGTGDNEQFF.

J is TRBJ1-2 and V is TRBV9; TRBD1 matches 8 bases. Germline V gene data show CDR1 as SGDLS and CDR2 as YYNGEE. The V and J ends lost 4 bases and 8 bases, in that order; junction bases with no gene match: 10. The CDR3 is 14 amino acids. For the CDR3, the DNA is TGTGCCAGCAGCACATTCCAGGGGGCGGACGGCTACACCTTC. This encodes CASSTFQGADGYTF. The variable domain in full, completed from reference TRBV9 and TRBJ1-2, reads DSGVTQTPKHLITATGQRVTLRCSPRSGDLSVYWYQQSLDQGLQFLIQYYNGEERAKGNILERFSAQQFPDLHSELNLSSLELGDSALYFCASSTFQGADGYTFGSGTRLTVV.

The gene calls are TRBV28 and TRBJ2-7, with TRBD1 matching 8 bases. The CDR3 contains 14 residues. With 3 bases clipped from V and 4 bases from J, the junction kept 5 bases outside the gene matches. Germline V gene sequence: CDR1 MDHEN, CDR2 SYDVKM. This CDR3 is CASSFTRGLYEQYF. Here the CDR3 DNA reads TGTGCCAGCAGTTTTACCAGGGGGCTATACGAGCAGTACTTC.

The V call is TRBV29-1, the J call TRBJ2-1, with D unclear. V dropped 5 bases and J dropped 5 bases, with 13 bases sitting between them. CDR3 size: 13 residues. CDR1 and CDR2 from the germline V gene are SQVTM and ANQGSEA. The CDR3 protein is CSVKSGDNNEQFF. In DNA form, the CDR3 reads TGCAGCGTTAAGAGTGGAGATAACAATGAGCAGTTCTTC.

The V gene is TRBV7-9, the J gene TRBJ1-3; 7 bases are a match to TRBD1. The CDR3 is made up of 15 amino acids. With V trimmed by 5 bases and J by 1 base, 5 bases remained unmatched. In germline, CDR1 is SEHNR, CDR2 FQNEAQ (reference sequence). CDR3 residues: CASSGGTASGNTIYF. CDR3 DNA: TGTGCCAGCAGCGGAGGGACAGCTTCTGGAAACACCATATATTTT.

J is TRBJ2-2 and V is TRBV19; 9 bases align to TRBD2. The V segment lost 3 bases and the J segment 0 bases; nucleotides outside the gene matches: 5. From germline, CDR1 is LNHDA and CDR2 SQIVND (reference sequence). The CDR3 contains 17 residues. CDR3 nucleotide sequence: TGTGCCAGTAGTATCTTGGCGGGAGGGCCGAACACCGGGGAGCTGTTTTTT. This translates into CASSILAGGPNTGELFF.

This clone appeared a few times. The chain carries TRBV7-9 and TRBJ2-7; D not certain. The CDR3 is 13 residues long. Trimming took 6 bases from V and 4 from J, leaving 13 bases between them. Germline CDR1 is SEHNR and CDR2 is FQNEAQ (reference sequence). In DNA form, the CDR3 reads TGTGCCAGCAGTTCCAGTGGTCCTTACGAGCAGTACTTC. Translation gives CASSSSGPYEQYF.

As for this clone: Other DNA sequences from this sample encode an identical CDR3 as well. The gene calls are TRBV18 and TRBJ2-3; D is undetermined. Deletions cut 2 bases from V and 3 bases from J, with 6 bases between. This CDR3 is 13 amino acids long. CDR1 is KGHSH, CDR2 LQKENI, per germline. The DNA of the CDR3 is TGTGCCAGCTCACCAGGGCTAACAGATACGCAGTATTTT. Its translation is CASSPGLTDTQYF.

This clone was observed a few times. The chain links TRBV11-2 to TRBJ1-2; D is uncertain. Germline V gene lookup returns CDR1 SGHAT and CDR2 FQNNGV. Trimming took off 5 bases at V and 4 bases at J, with 8 bases between the two ends. There are 12 residues in the CDR3. The CDR3 spells CASSGAGYGYTF. In DNA, the CDR3 is TGTGCCAGCAGCGGAGCGGGCTATGGCTACACCTTC.

The chain joins TRBV29-1 to TRBJ1-2; D possibly corresponds to TRBD1 (5 bases). The CDR3 length is 13 residues. The V gene lost 4 bases and the J gene lost 7 bases, with 16 bases spanning the gap. The V gene's germline CDR1 is SQVTM and CDR2 ANQGSEA. The CDR3 DNA follows: TGCAGCGTTGGGGGGGGTAGTTCTAGTGGCTACACCTTC. Its protein product is CSVGGGSSSGYTF.

This chain joins TRBV6-1 and TRBJ2-7, with 8 bases lining up with TRBD1. With 4 bases clipped from V and 3 bases from J, the junction kept 5 bases outside the gene matches. From germline, CDR1 is MNHNS and CDR2 SASEGT. CDR3 length: 14 amino acids. The CDR3 nucleotides are TGTGCCAGCAGTGGGCGACAGGGGCTCTACGAGCAGTACTTC. Amino acid sequence: CASSGRQGLYEQYF.

V usage is TRBV6-1 and J usage is TRBJ2-3; 8 positions match TRBD2. V trimming: 7 bases; J trimming: 3 bases; junction bases outside the gene matches: 9. Per the germline V gene, CDR1 is MNHNS and CDR2 is SASEGT. This CDR3 has 15 residues. Here the CDR3 DNA reads TGTGCCAGCAACCGGGGGGGGGTTCTAACAGATACGCAGTATTTT. Translating gives CASNRGGVLTDTQYF.

V is TRBV4-1 and J is TRBJ2-1; D gene uncertain. The V gene's germline CDR1 is MGHRA and CDR2 YSYEKL. The length of the CDR3 is 13 residues. Trimming took off 1 base at V and 6 bases at J, with 7 bases between the two ends. CDR3: CASSQGPFNEQFF. The CDR3 region has the DNA TGCGCCAGCAGCCAAGGTCCCTTCAATGAGCAGTTCTTC.

The chain carries TRBV10-3 and TRBJ1-2, with 9 bases that match TRBD1. The CDR3 is 13 residues long. Germline V CDR1 and CDR2: ENHRY, SYGVKD. V was pared by 6 bases and J by 4 bases, with 3 bases of the junction left unmatched. CDR3 nucleotide sequence: TGTGCCATCAGGGACAGGGGATCCTATGGCTACACCTTC. It yields the protein CAIRDRGSYGYTF.

This chain connects TRBV11-1 to TRBJ1-1, with D perhaps matching TRBD1 (5 bases). V lost 0 bases to trimming and J lost 4 bases, with 9 bases between them. This CDR3 has 14 amino acids. Germline V gives CDR1 SGHAT, CDR2 FQDESV (reference sequence). CDR3 amino acids: CASSLARGRTEAFF. The CDR3 DNA follows: TGTGCCAGCAGCTTAGCGCGGGGACGCACTGAAGCTTTCTTT. The complete variable domain, with remaining parts taken from reference TRBV11-1 and TRBJ1-1, reads EAEVAQSPRYKITEKSQAVAFWCDPISGHATLYWYRQILGQGPELLVQFQDESVVDDSQLPKDRFSAERLKGVDSTLKIQPAELGDSAMYLCASSLARGRTEAFFGQGTRLTVV.